This T cell receptor beta chain was retrieved from a study of blood T cell repertoires in COVID-19. About the research overall: The United States, Italy and Spain supplied acute and convalescent COVID-19 samples.

The CDR3 length is 17 residues. V was pared by 1 base and J by 6 bases, with 12 bases of the junction left unmatched. Germline loops: CDR1 MNHEY, CDR2 SVGEGT. The assay was immunoSEQ multiplex PCR, and TCRdb's table has in-frame clones only and misses some. The sample includes tens of thousands of clones, 75% to 90% of them seen just once. V and J are TRBV6-2 or TRBV6-3 and TRBJ1-5; TRBD1 matches at 7 bases. The sample consisted of peripheral blood. This TCR was recovered from a woman of 80 years or more with active or convalescent COVID-19. The CDR3 reads CASSYFIYDRAPQPQHF. CDR3 bases: TGTGCCAGCAGTTACTTCATTTACGACAGGGCCCCTCAGCCCCAGCATTTT.